The present TCR beta chain was sequenced within a study of OX40 agonist ivuxolimab in advanced cancers. For the study at large: Ivuxolimab, which is an agonistic anti-OX40 (CD134) antibody, was administered to the patients. Under the entry rules, prior anti-PD-1, anti-PD-L1 or anti-CTLA-4 therapy was allowed, and roughly 39% had some. Among those enrolled, mean age was 60 years (range roughly 23 to 79) and about 82% were male.

Looked up from germline, CDR1 is SGHAT and CDR2 is FQNNGV. Losses at the gene ends were 4 bases for V and 0 bases for J; bases not matched to a gene: 3. This CDR3 contains 16 residues. Some clones are missing from TCRdb's copy, which holds only in-frame ones; the method was immunoSEQ multiplex PCR. The table has 50,000 or so clones, approximately 89% seen once. The V gene is TRBV11-2, the J gene TRBJ2-1; 10 positions agree with TRBD2. The TCR was taken from an adult with an advanced solid tumor such as melanoma, head and neck, liver or kidney cancer. The sequences come from CD4+ or CD8+ T cells sorted from blood, collected in a trial of the OX40 agonist ivuxolimab. CDR3 nucleotides: TGTGCCAGCAGCTCCCGGACTAGCGGCTCCTACAATGAGCAGTTCTTC. Its protein product is CASSSRTSGSYNEQFF. Drawing the rest from reference TRBV11-2 and TRBJ2-1, the complete variable domain is EAGVAQSPRYKIIEKRQSVAFWCNPISGHATLYWYQQILGQGPKLLIQFQNNGVVDDSQLPKDRFSAERLKGVDSTLKIQPAKLEDSAVYLCASSSRTSGSYNEQFFGPGTRLTVL.